The clone carrying this T cell receptor (beta chain) was recorded a few times. The antigen is undetermined. This sample is part of a study of CD8+ T cells in alopecia areata. Whole-study results and caveats: Clonality exceeded that of normal scalp in lesional scalp, most notably in alopecia totalis/universalis. Patients shared TCRs less clearly than mice did, possibly for HLA-related reasons. The study also sequences resident alphabeta T cells of normal skin in scalp samples.

As the sequencing template, cDNA was produced by extracting RNA and reverse transcribing it. The data were produced by immunoSEQ multiplex PCR, yet TCRdb's version contains in-frame clones alone and is incomplete. The data contain some 4,000 clones, under 70% of them singletons. CDR3 length: 13 residues. V gave up 8 bases and J gave up 3 bases; unmatched junction bases: 6. Germline values: CDR1 SQVTM, CDR2 ANQGSEA. The chain recombines TRBV29-1 with TRBJ2-3; 9 nucleotides align to TRBD1. Sequencing input: skin. The sequence was collected from a human donor in good health. The CDR3 sequence is CSFCGTGTDTQYF. The CDR3 region has the DNA TGCAGCTTTTGTGGGACAGGGACAGATACGCAGTATTTT.